The 22 T cell receptor beta chains below come from one sample, sequenced in a study of cytomegalovirus exposure and HLA in healthy donors. Amplification used 60 Vbeta primers and 13 Jbeta primers. The assay was immunoSEQ multiplex PCR, and TCRdb's table has in-frame clones only and misses some. The sample records approximately 110,000 clones, around 75% being singletons. The sample was PBMCs. These receptor sequences come from a man aged 40-49 years in good health and CMV-seronegative.

Turning to this clone: One end of the junction does not line up with germline, which may come from a read error. CDR3 nucleotide sequence: TGTGCTAGCAGCTTAGATGGGAGAAAAAAACTGTTTTTT. Its protein is CASSLDGRKKLFF. The genes are TRBV7-7 and TRBJ1-4, with D unresolved. The germline V gene encodes CDR1 SSHAT and CDR2 FNYEAQ (reference sequence). CDR3 size: 13 residues.

This chain uses TRBV7-8 with TRBJ1-2; D ambiguous. The CDR3 contains 14 residues. The germline V gene has CDR1 SGHVS and CDR2 FQNEAQ. V dropped 4 bases and J dropped 0 bases, with 9 bases sitting between them. DNA for the CDR3: TGTGCCAGCAGCTCAGGTATAGCTAACTATGGCTACACCTTC. It yields the protein CASSSGIANYGYTF.

The sample holds a few counts of this clone. The chain joins TRBV6-5 to TRBJ2-1; TRBD1 is a possible D gene (6 bases). There are 15 residues in the CDR3. Trimming cost V 5 bases and J 4 bases, with 15 bases left between them. Germline CDR1 and CDR2: MNHEY and SVGAGI. The CDR3 DNA follows: TGTGCCAGCAGTCACCACAGGGAGCGGTACAATGAGCAGTTCTTC. It translates to CASSHHRERYNEQFF.

The genes are TRBV28 and TRBJ1-3; D may be TRBD1 (6 bases). Germline CDR1 and CDR2: MDHEN and SYDVKM. The ends were cut back, 5 bases at V and 1 base at J, with 12 bases in the middle. This CDR3 contains 15 residues. In DNA, the CDR3 is TGTGCCAGCAGTAGCAGGGGAACATCTGGAAACACCATATATTTT. Its protein product is CASSSRGTSGNTIYF.

The chain recombines TRBV19 with TRBJ2-3; D gene uncertain. The germline CDR1 and CDR2 sequences are LNHDA and SQIVND (reference sequence). Trimming stripped 1 base from V and 2 bases from J, with 4 bases between. The CDR3 spans 13 residues. CDR3 DNA: TGTGCCAGTAGTATAGCTTCCACAGATACGCAGTATTTT. Translation: CASSIASTDTQYF.

This rearrangement joins TRBV7-9 to TRBJ1-2, with 12 nucleotides matching TRBD1. Germline CDR1 and CDR2: SEHNR and FQNEAQ (reference sequence). The CDR3 contains 18 residues. The V gene end was trimmed by 5 bases and the J gene end by 4 bases; junction bases not matched to a gene: 14. The CDR3 protein is CASSVAGTGGPKGYGYTF. For the CDR3, the DNA is TGTGCCAGCAGCGTGGCCGGGACAGGGGGCCCGAAGGGCTATGGCTACACCTTC.

This rearrangement joins TRBV27 to TRBJ2-7, with D possibly TRBD2 on 5 matching bases. Germline CDR1 is MNHEY and CDR2 is SMNVEV (reference sequence). Trimming cost V 2 bases and J 2 bases, with 13 bases left between them. The CDR3 is made up of 15 amino acids. The CDR3 sequence is CASSLLASHPYEQYF. DNA for the CDR3: TGTGCCAGCAGTTTACTAGCTTCCCATCCCTACGAGCAGTACTTC.

The chain uses TRBV5-8 and TRBJ1-3, with D unclear. V was shortened by 0 bases and J by 4 bases, with 8 bases between the two germline ends. This CDR3 comprises 14 residues. CDR1 SGHTS and CDR2 YDEGEE come from the germline V gene. The CDR3 DNA is TGTGCCAGCAGCTTGGTGCAGTACGGAAACACCATATATTTT. It is translated as CASSLVQYGNTIYF.

CDR3 DNA: TGTGCCAGCAGCCCTATAATAGAACCTAGCACAGATACGCAGTATTTT. Its translation is CASSPIIEPSTDTQYF. The chain is built from TRBV9 and TRBJ2-3; D is uncertain. V lost 4 bases, J lost 0 bases, and 15 bases lay in between. Germline V gene data show CDR1 as SGDLS and CDR2 as YYNGEE. This CDR3 has 16 amino acids.

The V and J genes are TRBV27 and TRBJ1-1; tentative D call: TRBD1 (6 bases). Germline assignment: CDR1 MNHEY and CDR2 SMNVEV (reference sequence). This CDR3 is 13 amino acids long. Trimming left V 7 bases short and J 5 bases short, with 14 bases between. The CDR3 reads CASTEQGRTEAFF. As DNA, the CDR3 is TGTGCCAGCACCGAACAGGGCCGAACTGAAGCTTTCTTT.

This rearrangement joins TRBV28 to TRBJ2-3, with D possibly being TRBD2 (6 bases). Per the germline V gene, CDR1 is MDHEN and CDR2 is SYDVKM. This CDR3 contains 16 residues. V lost 5 bases and J lost 1, with 16 bases in between. CDR3 loop: CASSAGTRVRTDTQYF. CDR3 DNA: TGTGCCAGCAGTGCCGGGACTCGCGTCCGCACAGATACGCAGTATTTT.

Comments on this clone: At one end the junction does not follow the germline gene, possibly because of a read error. This CDR3 is also generated by other DNA sequences in the sample. The V and J genes are TRBV29-1 and TRBJ2-7, with D perhaps TRBD1 (6 bases). The CDR3 extends over 11 amino acids. The germline V gene encodes CDR1 SQVTM and CDR2 ANQGSEA. In nucleotides, the CDR3 is TGTAGCGCAGAAACAGGGTACGAGCAGTACTTC. Amino acids: CSAETGYEQYF.

The chain combines TRBV2 with TRBJ2-1; 8 bases fit TRBD2. The CDR3 extends over 14 amino acids. The germline V gene encodes CDR1 SNHLY and CDR2 FYNNEI. The V gene end was trimmed by 7 bases and the J gene end by 8 bases; junction bases not matched to a gene: 10. The CDR3 bases are TGTGCCAGCATGTGGGGACTAGAGGGCGATGAGCAGTTCTTC. Its protein product is CASMWGLEGDEQFF.

CDR3 DNA: TGCAGTGCTAGTAGCATCTACGAGCAGTACTTC. Its translation is CSASSIYEQYF. The V and J genes are TRBV20-1 and TRBJ2-7; D gene ambiguous. Between the trimmed V and J ends, which lost 3 bases and 3 bases, there was a span of 6 bases. CDR1 is DFQATT, CDR2 SNEGSKA, per germline (reference sequence). CDR3 length equals 11 residues.

J is TRBJ1-2 and V is TRBV6-1; 7 bases map to TRBD1. Per germline, CDR1 MNHNS and CDR2 SASEGT. The CDR3 is 12 amino acids. V was pared by 6 bases and J by 4 bases, with 2 bases of the junction left unmatched. The CDR3 loop is CASRQGSYGYTF. CDR3 nucleotides: TGTGCCAGCAGACAGGGGTCCTATGGCTACACCTTC.

The rearrangement joins TRBV7-9 to TRBJ2-1; D gene unclear. The CDR3 contains 17 residues. Germline values: CDR1 SEHNR, CDR2 FQNEAQ (reference sequence). V shed 5 bases and J shed 3 bases, with 20 bases lying between them. The CDR3 DNA sequence: TGTGCCAGCAGCCCACCCCGGCGGTACTCTTACTACAATGAGCAGTTCTTC. Translation: CASSPPRRYSYYNEQFF.

In this sample, this clone turned up many times. The V and J genes are TRBV27 and TRBJ2-7, with 10 bases identical to TRBD1. V lost 5 bases and J lost 1; bases outside the gene matches: 5. CDR1 and CDR2 (germline): MNHEY, SMNVEV (reference sequence). CDR3 length: 15 residues. The CDR3 DNA reads TGTGCCAGCAGTCACCGGACAGGGGGATCCTACGAGCAGTACTTC. The encoded protein is CASSHRTGGSYEQYF.

The genes are TRBV7-2 and TRBJ2-7; 7 nucleotides agree with TRBD1. J gave up 3 bases and V 6 bases, and 8 bases lay outside the gene matches. Germline V gene data show CDR1 as SGHTA and CDR2 as FQGNSA. This CDR3 has 14 amino acids. CDR3: CASRHRDRLYEQYF. In DNA, the CDR3 is TGTGCCAGCAGACACCGGGACAGACTCTACGAGCAGTACTTC.

In its sample, this clone was seen a few times. The chain combines TRBV4-3 with TRBJ1-1; 7 positions agree with TRBD1. CDR1 is LGHNA, CDR2 YSLEER, per germline. The CDR3 sequence is 17 residues long. Germline trimming cut 2 bases from V and 3 bases from J; bases unmatched to any gene: 12. In nucleotides, the CDR3 is TGCGCCAGCAGCCAAACCACAGGGGTAGTCGGGCACACTGAAGCTTTCTTT. Translating it yields CASSQTTGVVGHTEAFF.

The J gene is TRBJ1-2, the V gene TRBV27; the match to TRBD1 covers 7 bases. The V and J ends lost 3 bases and 6 bases, in that order; junction bases with no gene match: 4. CDR1 MNHEY and CDR2 SMNVEV come from the germline V gene (reference sequence). This CDR3 is built from 13 residues. The CDR3 protein is CASSLGRGDGYTF. CDR3 in DNA: TGTGCCAGCAGTTTGGGCAGGGGGGATGGCTACACCTTC.

In its sample, this clone was seen a few times. The chain is built from TRBV2 and TRBJ1-5; D remains unclear. The ends were cut back, 5 bases at V and 4 bases at J, with 12 bases in the middle. Germline V gene lookup returns CDR1 SNHLY and CDR2 FYNNEI. CDR3 length: 14 amino acids. This CDR3 is CASSFASGNQPQHF. CDR3 in DNA: TGTGCCAGCAGTTTTGCTTCGGGAAATCAGCCCCAGCATTTT.

This chain connects TRBV7-2 to TRBJ2-7; D is ambiguous. This CDR3 has 15 residues. With 3 bases removed from V and 2 bases from J, the gap between germline ends came to 14 bases. CDR1 is SGHTA and CDR2 is FQGNSA in the germline V gene. Here the CDR3 reads CASSFSSSPPYEQYF. In DNA, the CDR3 is TGTGCCAGCAGCTTCAGTTCTTCCCCACCCTACGAGCAGTACTTC.